Sequencing of this TCR beta chain was carried out in a study of T-cell reconstitution after alpha-beta-depleted transplantation in children. Between the trimmed V and J ends, which lost 2 bases and 8 bases, there was a span of 10 bases. The CDR3 runs to 13 residues. Per germline, CDR1 SGHTA and CDR2 FQGNSA. Using unique molecular identifiers, the investigators prepared the TCRbeta library. TCRdb re-called the PCR reads through MiXCR, storing one row per CDR3 protein. The profile covers hundreds of thousands of distinct CDR3 sequences, with about an eighth appearing a single time and 4% to 5.5% taken by the ten largest. This clonotype was observed at least ten times.

This chain connects TRBV7-2 to TRBJ2-1, with D possibly matching TRBD1 (6 bases). This TCR was sampled from a human donor who donated a stem cell graft to a child with Fanconi anemia. The starting material was PBMCs, obtained from the stem cell graft. The DNA for the CDR3 is TGTGCCAGCAGCTTAATGGGGGCCCATGAGCAGTTCTTC. It codes for CASSLMGAHEQFF.